This T cell receptor beta chain originates from a study of cytomegalovirus exposure and HLA in healthy donors. CDR3 length equals 17 residues. The germline V gene has CDR1 GTSNPN and CDR2 SVGIG (reference sequence). The V end lost 2 bases, the J end lost 4 bases, and 23 bases lay between the germline ends. Overall study findings and caveats: A missense variant in DCLRE1C was later tied to TCR beta V- and J-gene trimming.

Both 60 Vbeta primers and 13 Jbeta primers went into the PCR. Generated by immunoSEQ multiplex PCR, the TCRdb table keeps only in-frame clones and is missing some. The sample shows some 130,000 clones, about 80% of them seen only once. As for this clone: Its specificity is unknown.

The J gene is TRBJ2-5, the V gene TRBV30, with D maybe TRBD2 (5 bases). Sequenced material: PBMCs. The clonotype originates from a man aged 40-49 years in good health and CMV-seropositive. The CDR3 sequence is CAWSLGFEGESAETQYF. The CDR3 region has the DNA TGTGCCTGGAGTTTGGGGTTTGAGGGAGAATCGGCAGAGACCCAGTACTTC.